This T cell receptor beta chain is drawn from a study of shared clonotypes between healthy human individuals. About this clone: The antigen is undetermined.

This CDR3 has 13 amino acids. The V and J ends lost 0 bases and 6 bases, in that order; junction bases with no gene match: 1. CDR1 is GTSNPN, CDR2 SVGIG, per germline (reference sequence). Assay runs were performed at deep level. Generated by immunoSEQ multiplex PCR, the TCRdb table keeps only in-frame clones and is missing some. Of 450,000 to 500,000 clones in the sample, about 78% were seen once. Study-wide findings and caveats: Clonotype sharing among donors was thought likely to change with sequencing depth.

Sequencing was performed on PBMCs. This chain joins TRBV30 and TRBJ2-7; 11 bases match TRBD2. This receptor was obtained from a woman in her thirties or forties in good health. Some clones in this sample may be carry-over from other donors' samples. In DNA, the CDR3 is TGTGCCTGGAGTGTTCTAGCGGGAGGCGAGCAGTACTTC. As protein: CAWSVLAGGEQYF.